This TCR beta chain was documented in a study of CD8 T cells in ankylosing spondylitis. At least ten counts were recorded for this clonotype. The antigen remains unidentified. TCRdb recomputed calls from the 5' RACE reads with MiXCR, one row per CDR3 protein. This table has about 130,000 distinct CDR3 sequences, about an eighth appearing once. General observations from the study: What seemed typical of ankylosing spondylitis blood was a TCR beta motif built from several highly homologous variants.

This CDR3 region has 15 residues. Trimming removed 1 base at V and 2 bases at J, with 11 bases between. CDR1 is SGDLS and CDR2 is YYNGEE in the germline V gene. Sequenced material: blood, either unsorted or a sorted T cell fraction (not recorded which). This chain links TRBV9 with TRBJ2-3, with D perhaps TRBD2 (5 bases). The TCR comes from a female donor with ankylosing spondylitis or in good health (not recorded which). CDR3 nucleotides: TGTGCCAGCAGCGTACGCGGGTTTACCACAGATACGCAGTATTTT. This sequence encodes CASSVRGFTTDTQYF.